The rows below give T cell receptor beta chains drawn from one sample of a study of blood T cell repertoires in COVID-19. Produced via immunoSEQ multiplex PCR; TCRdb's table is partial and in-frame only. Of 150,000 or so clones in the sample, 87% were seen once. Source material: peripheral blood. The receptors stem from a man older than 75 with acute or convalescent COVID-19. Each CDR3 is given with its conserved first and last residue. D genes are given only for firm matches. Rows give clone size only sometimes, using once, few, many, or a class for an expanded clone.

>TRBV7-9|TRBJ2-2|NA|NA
CASSPEGFRTGELFF
TGTGCCAGCAGCCCAGAGGGTTTTCGCACCGGGGAGCTGTTTTTT
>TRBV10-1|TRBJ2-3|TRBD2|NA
CASSIGLAGPTDTQYF
TGCGCCAGCAGCATCGGACTAGCGGGACCCACAGATACGCAGTATTTT
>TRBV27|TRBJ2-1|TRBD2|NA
CASSRAGLTSNEQFF
TGTGCCAGCTCGAGAGCGGGATTAACGAGCAATGAGCAGTTCTTC
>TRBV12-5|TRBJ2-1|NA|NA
CASGQQGFDEQFF
TGTGCTAGTGGCCAACAGGGTTTTGATGAGCAGTTCTTC
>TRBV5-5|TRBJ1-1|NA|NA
CASSSRDYGPNTEAFF
TGTGCCAGCAGCTCCCGGGACTACGGACCTAACACTGAAGCTTTCTTT
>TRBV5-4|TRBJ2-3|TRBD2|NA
CASREAGGRVTDTQYF
TGTGCCAGCAGAGAAGCGGGGGGGCGTGTCACAGATACGCAGTATTTT
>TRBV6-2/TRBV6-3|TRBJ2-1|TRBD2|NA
CASSYLAGTSYNEQFF
TGTGCCAGCAGTTACCTAGCGGGGACCTCCTACAATGAGCAGTTCTTC
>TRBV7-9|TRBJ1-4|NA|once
CASSGPLRATNEKLFF
TGTGCCAGCAGCGGCCCCCTCCGGGCAACTAATGAAAAACTGTTTTTT
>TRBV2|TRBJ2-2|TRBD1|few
CASSPQGAGELFF
TGTGCCAGCAGTCCACAGGGGGCCGGGGAGCTGTTTTTT
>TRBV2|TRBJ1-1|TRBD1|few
CASSDIPKTGKQLNTEAFF
TGTGCCAGCAGTGATATCCCCAAGACAGGGAAACAGTTGAACACTGAAGCTTTCTTT
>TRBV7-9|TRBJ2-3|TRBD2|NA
CASSPRTSLTDTQYF
TGTGCCAGCAGCCCCCGGACTAGCTTGACAGATACGCAGTATTTT
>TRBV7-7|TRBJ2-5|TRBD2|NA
CASSPRVIAGGQETQYF
TGTGCTAGCAGCCCACGCGTGATAGCGGGGGGGCAAGAGACCCAGTACTTC
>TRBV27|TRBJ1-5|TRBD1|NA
CASSALGTGALRNQPQHF
TGTGCCAGCAGTGCCTTAGGGACAGGGGCGTTGCGCAATCAGCCCCAGCATTTT
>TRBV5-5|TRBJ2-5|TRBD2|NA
CASSSGLAGGQETQYF
TGTGCCAGCAGCTCCGGACTAGCGGGGGGTCAAGAGACCCAGTACTTC
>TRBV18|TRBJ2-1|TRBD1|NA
CASSSGTGTGGEQFF
TGTGCCAGCTCGTCCGGGACAGGGACAGGCGGTGAGCAGTTCTTC
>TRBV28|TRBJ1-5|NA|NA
CASSSGDGTGQPQHF
TGTGCCAGCAGTTCGGGGGATGGGACTGGTCAGCCCCAGCATTTT
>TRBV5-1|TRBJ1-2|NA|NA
CASSFGQFYGYTF
TGCGCCAGCAGCTTTGGCCAGTTCTATGGCTACACCTTC
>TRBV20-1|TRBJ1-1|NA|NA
CSASQGNMNTEAFF
TGCAGTGCTAGTCAGGGTAACATGAACACTGAAGCTTTCTTT
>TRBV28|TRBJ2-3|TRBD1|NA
CASSLSGTGGQDTQYF
TGTGCCAGCAGTTTATCCGGGACAGGGGGCCAAGATACGCAGTATTTT
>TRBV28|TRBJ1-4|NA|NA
CASSFGGEVQGWGTNEKLFF
TGTGCCAGCAGTTTTGGGGGCGAAGTCCAGGGATGGGGGACTAATGAAAAACTGTTTTTT
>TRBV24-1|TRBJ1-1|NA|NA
CATSESRGNTEAFF
TGTGCCACCAGTGAATCAAGGGGTAACACTGAAGCTTTCTTT
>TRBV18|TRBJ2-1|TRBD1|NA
CASSQGQRYNEQFF
TGTGCCAGCTCACAGGGACAGAGATACAATGAGCAGTTCTTC
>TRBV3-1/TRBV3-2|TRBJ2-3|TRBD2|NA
CASNKGTSGGHTQYF
TGTGCCAGCAACAAGGGGACTAGCGGGGGGCATACGCAGTATTTT
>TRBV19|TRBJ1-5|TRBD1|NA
CASTKRGTGASNQPQHF
TGTGCCAGTACCAAGCGAGGGACAGGTGCTAGCAATCAGCCCCAGCATTTT
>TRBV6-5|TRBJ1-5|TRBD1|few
CASRRQGPSNQPQHF
TGTGCCAGCAGAAGACAGGGCCCGAGCAATCAGCCCCAGCATTTT
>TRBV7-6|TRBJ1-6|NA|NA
CASSISSTRTNSPLHF
TGTGCCAGCAGCATCTCCTCGACAAGAACTAATTCACCCCTCCACTTT
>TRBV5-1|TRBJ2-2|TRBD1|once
CASSPNRQGTGELFF
TGCGCCAGCAGCCCAAACCGACAGGGGACCGGGGAGCTGTTTTTT
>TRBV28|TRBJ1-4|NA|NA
CASSSRRAGGVEKLFF
TGTGCCAGCAGCTCCCGGAGGGCGGGGGGGGTGGAAAAACTGTTTTTT
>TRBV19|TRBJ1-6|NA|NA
CASSIARQGDSPLHF
TGTGCCAGTAGTATCGCCCGGCAGGGTGATTCACCCCTCCACTTT
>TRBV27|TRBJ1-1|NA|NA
CASSLFSRGEAFF
TGTGCCAGCAGCTTGTTTTCCAGGGGTGAAGCTTTCTTT
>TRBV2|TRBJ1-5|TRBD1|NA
CASSRDSNQPQHF
TGTGCCAGCAGCCGGGACAGTAATCAGCCCCAGCATTTT
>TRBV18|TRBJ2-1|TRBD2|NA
CASSRGSGKVGEQFF
TGTGCCAGCTCACGGGGTAGCGGGAAGGTGGGTGAGCAGTTCTTC
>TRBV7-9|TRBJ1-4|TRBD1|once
CASSSGQGEEKLFF
TGTGCCAGCAGCTCAGGACAGGGTGAGGAAAAACTGTTTTTT
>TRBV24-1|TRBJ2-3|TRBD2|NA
CATSDYGSYRSGGAPPTDTQYF
TGTGCCACCAGTGACTATGGAAGTTATAGAAGCGGGGGGGCTCCCCCCACAGATACGCAGTATTTT
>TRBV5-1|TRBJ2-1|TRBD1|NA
CASSLAGGTGGNEQFF
TGCGCCAGCAGCTTGGCCGGGGGGACAGGGGGCAATGAGCAGTTCTTC
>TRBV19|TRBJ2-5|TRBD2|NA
CASSVVFSGGQETQYF
TGTGCCAGTAGTGTCGTCTTCAGCGGGGGCCAAGAGACCCAGTACTTC
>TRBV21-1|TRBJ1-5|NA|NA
CASRQGGQPQHF
TGTGCCAGCCGACAGGGGGGGCAGCCCCAGCATTTT
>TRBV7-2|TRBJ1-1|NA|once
CASSLATGMNAEAFF
TGTGCCAGCAGCTTAGCGACAGGTATGAACGCTGAAGCTTTCTTT
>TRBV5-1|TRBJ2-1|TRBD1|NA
CASSLRGGPDNEQFF
TGCGCCAGCAGCTTGCGAGGGGGCCCTGACAATGAGCAGTTCTTC
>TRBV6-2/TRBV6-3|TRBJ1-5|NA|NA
CASSSRRMGGQNQPQHF
TGTGCCAGCAGTTCCCGAAGGATGGGGGGGCAAAATCAGCCCCAGCATTTT